These 20 T cell receptor beta chains originate from one sample sequenced in a study of long-term antiretroviral therapy in people with HIV. Run at survey level, the immunoSEQ assay was version v3.0. The repertoire was sequenced with immunoSEQ multiplex PCR; TCRdb's copy has only in-frame clones and lacks some. The repertoire holds roughly 9,800 clones, with about 81% as singletons. Sequenced here: unsorted PBMCs, sampled 0.7 years after starting antiretroviral therapy. These receptors came from a middle-aged man with HIV.

A single count supports this clone. V gene TRBV5-4 combines with J gene TRBJ2-7; possibly TRBD2 for D (6 bases). V dropped 2 bases and J dropped 5 bases, with 11 bases sitting between them. The CDR3 is 13 amino acids. In germline, CDR1 is SGHNT, CDR2 YYREEE (reference sequence). The CDR3 nucleotides read TGTGCCAGCAGCTTCCGGGGGTCCCACGAGCAGTACTTC. Translating gives CASSFRGSHEQYF.

The chain couples TRBV28 to TRBJ1-5; TRBD1 agrees at 7 bases. The CDR3 has 13 residues. Germline V gene lookup returns CDR1 MDHEN and CDR2 SYDVKM. V was pared by 5 bases and J by 6 bases, with 4 bases of the junction left unmatched. CDR3 nucleotides: TGTGCCAGCAGTGGGACAGAGAGTCAGCCCCAGCATTTT. Translation gives CASSGTESQPQHF.

This clone was recorded once. V is TRBV28 and J is TRBJ1-5; D call uncertain. The CDR3 is 15 residues long. V gave up 6 bases and J gave up 0 bases, with 12 bases separating them. Germline CDR1 reads MDHEN; CDR2 reads SYDVKM. CDR3 in amino acids: CASRPEVLSNQPQHF. The CDR3, as DNA: TGTGCCAGCAGGCCCGAGGTACTTAGCAATCAGCCCCAGCATTTT.

V is TRBV4-1 and J is TRBJ2-1; 8 bases are shared with TRBD1. Germline CDR1 reads MGHRA; CDR2 reads YSYEKL. The trim removed 0 bases at V and 4 bases at J, leaving 5 bases unmatched. CDR3 size: 16 residues. DNA for the CDR3: TGCGCCAGCAGCCAAGAATGGCAGGGGGCATACAATGAGCAGTTCTTC. It encodes CASSQEWQGAYNEQFF.

This clone was seen a few times. The chain couples TRBV29-1 to TRBJ1-1, with D possibly being TRBD1 (5 bases). The CDR3 spans 12 residues. Germline V gives CDR1 SQVTM, CDR2 ANQGSEA. V was shortened by 8 bases and J by 0 bases, with 10 bases between the two germline ends. The CDR3: CSSIRVNTEAFF. The CDR3 coding sequence is TGCAGCTCAATCAGGGTGAACACTGAAGCTTTCTTT.

The chain combines TRBV13 with TRBJ2-2; no clear D gene. Trimming cost V 5 bases and J 5 bases, with 9 bases left between them. CDR3 length: 13 residues. Germline V CDR1 and CDR2: PRHDT, FYEKMQ (reference sequence). DNA of the CDR3: TGTGCCAGCAGCGTTCTACGGACCGGGGAGCTGTTTTTT. Protein: CASSVLRTGELFF.

V and J are TRBV11-2 and TRBJ1-1, with D perhaps matching TRBD1 (5 bases). Germline V gene sequence: CDR1 SGHAT, CDR2 FQNNGV. This CDR3 comprises 13 residues. V shed 5 bases and J shed 5 bases, with 12 bases lying between them. CDR3 region: CASSHAGGTEAFF. The CDR3 DNA follows: TGTGCCAGCAGCCACGCCGGGGGGACTGAAGCTTTCTTT.

The chain recombines TRBV27 with TRBJ2-7, with a weak D call TRBD2 (6 bases). Per the germline V gene, CDR1 is MNHEY and CDR2 is SMNVEV (reference sequence). V lost 2 bases and J lost 2, with 10 bases in between. This CDR3 contains 14 residues. CDR3 in amino acids: CASSLAASAYEQYF. In nucleotides, the CDR3 is TGTGCCAGCAGTTTAGCGGCTAGCGCCTACGAGCAGTACTTC.

The chain couples TRBV4-1 to TRBJ2-7; D not certain. The V end was cut by 4 bases, the J end by 1 base, with 8 bases between. This CDR3 comprises 13 residues. In germline, CDR1 is MGHRA, CDR2 YSYEKL. The CDR3 DNA reads TGCGCCAGCAGCCGGTCTCTTTCCTACGAGCAGTACTTC. Protein sequence: CASSRSLSYEQYF.

A few counts support this clone. This chain links TRBV19 with TRBJ2-7; a possible D gene is TRBD1 (5 bases). Germline V gives CDR1 LNHDA, CDR2 SQIVND (reference sequence). V was shortened by 4 bases and J by 2 bases, with 9 bases between the two germline ends. The CDR3 runs 13 residues. The chain's CDR3 is CASSTRTPYEQYF. DNA of the CDR3: TGTGCCAGTAGTACGCGGACACCCTACGAGCAGTACTTC.

This clone was observed once. The genes are TRBV27 and TRBJ2-7, with 10 bases identical to TRBD1. V lost 7 bases and J lost 4; bases outside the gene matches: 10. Germline CDR1 MNHEY, CDR2 SMNVEV (reference sequence). The CDR3 covers 15 residues. CDR3 sequence: CASNPDRGRVYEQYF. The CDR3 nucleotides read TGTGCCAGCAACCCCGACAGGGGGCGCGTTTACGAGCAGTACTTC.

The V call is TRBV4-1, the J call TRBJ2-1; TRBD2 matches 9 bases. V was pared by 2 bases and J by 4 bases, with 6 bases of the junction left unmatched. Germline loops: CDR1 MGHRA, CDR2 YSYEKL. The CDR3 consists of 16 residues. In nucleotides, the CDR3 is TGCGCCAGCAGCCAACCCTCGGCGGGAGGGTACAATGAGCAGTTCTTC. Amino acid sequence: CASSQPSAGGYNEQFF.

The chain links TRBV18 to TRBJ1-1; D is undetermined. Germline V CDR1 and CDR2: KGHSH, LQKENI. CDR3 length: 16 amino acids. Trimming took off 1 base at V and 5 bases at J, with 17 bases between the two ends. CDR3 DNA sequence: TGTGCCAGCTCACCACAGGGAACGGGCGGATTTACTGAAGCTTTCTTT. Its protein is CASSPQGTGGFTEAFF.

The chain is built from TRBV5-6 and TRBJ1-1; 8 bases agree with TRBD1. The V gene's germline CDR1 is SGHDT and CDR2 YYEEEE. The CDR3 contains 14 residues. V was clipped by 1 base and J by 7 bases; unmatched bases: 6. CDR3 DNA sequence: TGTGCCAGCAGCTTGTGGGGGGGACAGGTTGAAGCTTTCTTT. Its translation is CASSLWGGQVEAFF.

The table lists this clone with a few counts. The chain links TRBV30 to TRBJ1-2; 10 bases are shared with TRBD1. V trimming: 0 bases; J trimming: 6 bases; junction bases outside the gene matches: 4. This CDR3 spans 14 amino acids. Germline CDR1 is GTSNPN and CDR2 is SVGIG (reference sequence). The chain's CDR3 is CAWSVPGTGDGYTF. The CDR3 region has the DNA TGTGCCTGGAGTGTACCTGGGACAGGGGATGGCTACACCTTC.

J is TRBJ2-1 and V is TRBV2; D remains ambiguous. This CDR3 is 12 amino acids long. The ends were cut back, 4 bases at V and 4 bases at J, with 5 bases in the middle. Germline V gene data show CDR1 as SNHLY and CDR2 as FYNNEI. CDR3: CASSAAYNEQFF. The CDR3 DNA reads TGTGCCAGCAGTGCTGCTTACAATGAGCAGTTCTTC.

This sequence joins TRBV18 and TRBJ2-2, with D maybe TRBD1 (5 bases). Germline CDR1 KGHSH, CDR2 LQKENI. The CDR3 is 16 residues long. Between the trimmed V and J ends, which lost 3 bases and 1 base, there was a span of 12 bases. The CDR3 region is CASSPSSTVNTGELFF. The DNA of the CDR3 is TGTGCCAGCTCACCGTCCTCGACAGTGAACACCGGGGAGCTGTTTTTT. The full variable domain, in which reference TRBV18 and TRBJ2-2 provide the parts outside the CDR3, is NAGVMQNPRHLVRRRGQEARLRCSPMKGHSHVYWYRQLPEEGLKFMVYLQKENIIDESGMPKERFSAEFPKEGPSILRIQQVVRGDSAAYFCASSPSSTVNTGELFFGEGSRLTVL.

This chain connects TRBV28 to TRBJ1-4; possibly TRBD1 for D (6 bases). There are 18 residues in the CDR3. Trimming stripped 2 bases from V and 3 bases from J, with 19 bases between. Germline values: CDR1 MDHEN, CDR2 SYDVKM. The CDR3 loop reads CASSLKGRGGHANEKLFF. Written as DNA, the CDR3 is TGTGCCAGCAGTTTAAAGGGAAGGGGGGGCCATGCTAATGAAAAACTGTTTTTT.

The chain couples TRBV6-5 to TRBJ2-1; TRBD2 matches 12 bases. In germline, CDR1 is MNHEY, CDR2 SVGAGI. This CDR3 has 15 amino acids. Trimming removed 2 bases from V and 8 bases from J; junction bases left unmatched: 4. CDR3 sequence: CASSYRLAGGYEQFF. CDR3 nucleotide sequence: TGTGCCAGCAGTTACCGGCTAGCGGGAGGGTATGAGCAGTTCTTC.

This chain uses TRBV4-3 with TRBJ2-7; the D is unclear. The V end was cut by 0 bases, the J end by 3 bases, with 12 bases between. Germline CDR1 LGHNA, CDR2 YSLEER. The length of the CDR3 is 15 residues. CDR3 sequence (DNA): TGCGCCAGCAGCCAAGATCATCGGGTTTACTACGAGCAGTACTTC. It specifies CASSQDHRVYYEQYF.